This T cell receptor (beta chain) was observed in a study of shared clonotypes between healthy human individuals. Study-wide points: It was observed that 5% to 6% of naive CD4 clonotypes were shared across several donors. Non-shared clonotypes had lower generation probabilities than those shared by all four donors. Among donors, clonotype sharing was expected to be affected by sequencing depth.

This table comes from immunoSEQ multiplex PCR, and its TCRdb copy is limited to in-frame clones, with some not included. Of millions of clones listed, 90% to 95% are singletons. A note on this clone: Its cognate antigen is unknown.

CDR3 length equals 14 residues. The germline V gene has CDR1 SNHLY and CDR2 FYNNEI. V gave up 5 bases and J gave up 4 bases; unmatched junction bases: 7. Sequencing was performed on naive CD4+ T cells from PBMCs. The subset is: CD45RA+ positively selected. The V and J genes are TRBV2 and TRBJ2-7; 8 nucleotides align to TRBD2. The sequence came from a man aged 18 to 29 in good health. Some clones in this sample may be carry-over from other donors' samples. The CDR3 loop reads CASSFRAGVYEQYF. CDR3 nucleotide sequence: TGTGCCAGCAGTTTCCGAGCGGGAGTTTACGAGCAGTACTTC.